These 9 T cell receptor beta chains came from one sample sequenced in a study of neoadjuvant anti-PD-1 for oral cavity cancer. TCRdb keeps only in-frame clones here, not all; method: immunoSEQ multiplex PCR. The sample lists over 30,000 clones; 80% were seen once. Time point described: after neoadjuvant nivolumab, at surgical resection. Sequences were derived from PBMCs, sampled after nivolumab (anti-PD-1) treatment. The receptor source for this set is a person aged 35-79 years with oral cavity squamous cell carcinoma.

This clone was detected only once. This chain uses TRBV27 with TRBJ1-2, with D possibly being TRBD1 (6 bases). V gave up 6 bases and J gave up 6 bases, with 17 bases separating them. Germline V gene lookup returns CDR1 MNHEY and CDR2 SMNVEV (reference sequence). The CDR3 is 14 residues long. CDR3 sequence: CASRPVLGADGYTF. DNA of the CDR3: TGTGCCAGCAGGCCCGTTTTGGGGGCCGATGGCTACACCTTC.

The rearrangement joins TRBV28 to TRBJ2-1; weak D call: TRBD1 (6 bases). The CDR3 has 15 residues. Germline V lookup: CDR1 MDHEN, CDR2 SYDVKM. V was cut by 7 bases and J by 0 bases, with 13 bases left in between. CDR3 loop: CASIGQGTSYNEQFF. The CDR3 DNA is TGTGCCAGCATAGGTCAGGGGACCTCCTACAATGAGCAGTTCTTC.

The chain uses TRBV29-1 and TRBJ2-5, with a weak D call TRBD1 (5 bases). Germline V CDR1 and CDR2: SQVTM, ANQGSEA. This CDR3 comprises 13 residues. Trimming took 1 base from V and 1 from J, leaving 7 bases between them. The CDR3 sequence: CSVEGGGQETQYF. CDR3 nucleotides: TGCAGCGTTGAAGGGGGCGGCCAAGAGACCCAGTACTTC.

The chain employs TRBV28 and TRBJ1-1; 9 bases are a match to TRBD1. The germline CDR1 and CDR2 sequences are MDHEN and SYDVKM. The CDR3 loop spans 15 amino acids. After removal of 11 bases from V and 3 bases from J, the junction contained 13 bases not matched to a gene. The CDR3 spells CAAWTGAKPYTEAFF. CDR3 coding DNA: TGTGCCGCATGGACAGGGGCGAAGCCCTACACTGAAGCTTTCTTT.

CDR3 amino acids: CASSPRTDPSGNTIYF. CDR3 nucleotides: TGTGCCAGCAGCCCGCGGACAGACCCCTCTGGAAACACCATATATTTT. V gene TRBV11-2 combines with J gene TRBJ1-3, with D maybe TRBD1 (6 bases). Germline CDR1 is SGHAT and CDR2 is FQNNGV. The CDR3 contains 16 residues. V lost 5 bases to trimming and J lost 0 bases, with 14 bases between them.

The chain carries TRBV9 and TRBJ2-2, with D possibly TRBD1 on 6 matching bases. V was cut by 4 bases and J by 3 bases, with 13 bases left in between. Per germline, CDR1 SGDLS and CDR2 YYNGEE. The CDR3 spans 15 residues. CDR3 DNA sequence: TGTGCCAGCAGCTTCAAACAGGGCTACACCGGGGAGCTGTTTTTT. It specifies CASSFKQGYTGELFF.

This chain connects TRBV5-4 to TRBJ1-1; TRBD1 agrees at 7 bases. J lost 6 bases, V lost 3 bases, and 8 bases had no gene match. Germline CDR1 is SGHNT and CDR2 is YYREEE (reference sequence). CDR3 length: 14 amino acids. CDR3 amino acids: CASSSTGAAAEAFF. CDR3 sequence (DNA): TGTGCCAGCAGCTCCACAGGGGCGGCCGCTGAAGCTTTCTTT.

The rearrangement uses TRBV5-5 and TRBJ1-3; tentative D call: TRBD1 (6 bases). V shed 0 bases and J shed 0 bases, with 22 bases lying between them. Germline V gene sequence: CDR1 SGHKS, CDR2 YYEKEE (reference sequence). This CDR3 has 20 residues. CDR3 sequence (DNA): TGTGCCAGCAGCTTGGAATTCAGGACTTGGGGGGGACACTCTGGAAACACCATATATTTT. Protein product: CASSLEFRTWGGHSGNTIYF.

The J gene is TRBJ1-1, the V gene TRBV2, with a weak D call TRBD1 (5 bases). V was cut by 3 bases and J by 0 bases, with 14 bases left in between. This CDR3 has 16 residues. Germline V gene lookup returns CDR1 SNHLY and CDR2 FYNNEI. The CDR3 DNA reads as TGTGCCAGCAGTGATAACGCAGCAGGGTTGAACACTGAAGCTTTCTTT. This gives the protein CASSDNAAGLNTEAFF.